This is a list of T cell receptor beta chains from one sample in a study of response to subunit inactivated influenza vaccine. Each CDR3 protein gets one entry after TCRdb re-called the RT-PCR reads with MiXCR. This table holds under 800,000 distinct CDR3 sequences, around 13% found once. The source material was PBMCs from blood, sampled 14 days before vaccination. Receptors were obtained from a man aged 45-65 years who received an inactivated influenza vaccine. CDR3s include the opening cysteine and the closing phenylalanine or tryptophan. Fields, in order: J gene, clone size, D gene, V gene, CDR3 protein, CDR3 DNA. D genes are given only for firm matches. Clone size is given for some rows only: seen once, a few or many times, or a class if the clone is expanded.

J gene: TRBJ2-1
clone size: few
D gene: TRBD2
V gene: TRBV5-1
CDR3 protein: CASSQGTRFTDEQFF
CDR3 DNA: TGCGCCAGCAGCCAAGGGACTAGATTTACCGATGAGCAGTTCTTC

J gene: TRBJ1-1
clone size: NA
D gene: NA
V gene: TRBV29-1
CDR3 protein: CSVADNTEAFF
CDR3 DNA: TGCAGCGTCGCAGATAACACTGAAGCTTTCTTT

J gene: TRBJ2-1
clone size: NA
D gene: NA
V gene: TRBV23-1
CDR3 protein: CASSQSISYNEQFF
CDR3 DNA: TGCGCCAGCAGTCAATCTATCTCCTACAATGAGCAGTTCTTC

J gene: TRBJ2-5
clone size: many
D gene: TRBD2
V gene: TRBV29-1
CDR3 protein: CSAGGETQYF
CDR3 DNA: TGCAGCGCGGGGGGAGAGACCCAGTACTTC

J gene: TRBJ2-7
clone size: NA
D gene: NA
V gene: TRBV7-2
CDR3 protein: CASSSVGGLSSYEQYF
CDR3 DNA: TGTGCCAGCAGCTCAGTCGGAGGATTGAGCTCCTACGAGCAGTACTTC

J gene: TRBJ2-7
clone size: many
D gene: NA
V gene: TRBV12-3/TRBV12-4
CDR3 protein: CASSPQGLSYEQYF
CDR3 DNA: TGTGCCAGCAGTCCACAGGGCCTCTCCTACGAGCAGTACTTC

J gene: TRBJ2-5
clone size: few
D gene: NA
V gene: TRBV7-6
CDR3 protein: CASSSGTQGTQYF
CDR3 DNA: TGTGCTAGCAGCTCCGGGACTCAGGGGACCCAGTACTTC

J gene: TRBJ2-7
clone size: few
D gene: NA
V gene: TRBV5-1
CDR3 protein: CASTPYEQYF
CDR3 DNA: TGCGCCAGCACCCCCTACGAGCAGTACTTC

J gene: TRBJ2-2
clone size: NA
D gene: NA
V gene: TRBV6-5
CDR3 protein: CASSNRGREVSGELFF
CDR3 DNA: TGTGCCAGCAGTAACCGGGGCAGGGAAGTCTCCGGGGAGCTGTTTTTT

J gene: TRBJ2-5
clone size: few
D gene: NA
V gene: TRBV20-1
CDR3 protein: CSARRLSETQYF
CDR3 DNA: TGCAGTGCTAGACGTCTGAGTGAGACCCAGTACTTC

J gene: TRBJ2-1
clone size: NA
D gene: TRBD1
V gene: TRBV28
CDR3 protein: CASSPNRGLSEQFF
CDR3 DNA: TGTGCCAGCAGTCCTAACAGGGGGCTCAGTGAGCAGTTCTTC

J gene: TRBJ2-5
clone size: few
D gene: TRBD2
V gene: TRBV4-1
CDR3 protein: CASSHPRGDPGTQYF
CDR3 DNA: TGCGCCAGCAGCCACCCACGGGGGGATCCAGGGACCCAGTACTTC

J gene: TRBJ2-3
clone size: NA
D gene: NA
V gene: TRBV6-2/TRBV6-3
CDR3 protein: CASTVGGLYLSRCDFFTDTQYF
CDR3 DNA: TGTGCCAGCACCGTCGGGGGGCTCTACCTATCTAGGTGTGATTTTTTCACAGATACGCAGTATTTT

J gene: TRBJ2-1
clone size: few
D gene: NA
V gene: TRBV6-5
CDR3 protein: CASSYPLAGINEQFF
CDR3 DNA: TGTGCCAGCAGTTATCCCCTGGCGGGGATCAATGAGCAGTTCTTC

J gene: TRBJ2-1
clone size: NA
D gene: NA
V gene: TRBV7-9
CDR3 protein: CASSLALRSSYNEQFF
CDR3 DNA: TGTGCCAGCAGCTTAGCGCTGAGGAGCTCCTACAATGAGCAGTTCTTC

J gene: TRBJ2-5
clone size: NA
D gene: TRBD2
V gene: TRBV2
CDR3 protein: CASSERGLAGRKTQYF
CDR3 DNA: TGTGCCAGCAGTGAGCGGGGACTAGCGGGGAGGAAGACCCAGTACTTC

J gene: TRBJ1-1
clone size: few
D gene: TRBD1
V gene: TRBV7-2
CDR3 protein: CASSLNRGRTEAFF
CDR3 DNA: TGTGCCAGCAGCTTAAACAGGGGGCGCACTGAAGCTTTCTTT

J gene: TRBJ2-1
clone size: few
D gene: TRBD1
V gene: TRBV2
CDR3 protein: CASTINPMTTGNEQFF
CDR3 DNA: TGTGCCAGCACTATAAACCCAATGACGACAGGGAATGAGCAGTTCTTC

J gene: TRBJ1-1
clone size: NA
D gene: NA
V gene: TRBV3-1
CDR3 protein: CASSRRPIRGRMNTEAFF
CDR3 DNA: TGTGCCAGCAGCCGAAGGCCCATCCGGGGGCGAATGAACACTGAAGCTTTCTTT

J gene: TRBJ2-1
clone size: NA
D gene: TRBD2
V gene: TRBV7-9
CDR3 protein: CASSLSQTSVHEQFF
CDR3 DNA: TGTGCCAGCAGCTTAAGCCAGACTAGCGTGCATGAGCAGTTCTTC